What follows are 11 T cell receptor beta chains derived from one specimen sequenced in a study of T cells in women clearing cervical HPV infection. The table came from immunoSEQ multiplex PCR; TCRdb's copy has only in-frame clones and leaves some out. The sample's table shows about 32,000 clones. Material: blood buffy coat. These receptors originate from a woman between 18 and 70 years old with a cervical HPV16 infection that either progressed to CIN3+ or cleared (not recorded which).

On this clone: The read falls 3 residues short of the CDR3 end, and the missing part is taken from the germline J gene. The chain is built from TRBV20-1 and TRBJ1-1; 9 nucleotides match TRBD1. CDR3 length equals 18 residues. Germline values: CDR1 DFQATT, CDR2 SNEGSKA (reference sequence). The J segment lost 4 bases and the V segment lost 3 bases, leaving 18 bases of the junction unmatched. The covered CDR3 bases are TGCAGTGCTAGGCCCCCCCGAAGACAGGGGGTGACGGGCACTGAA. Its translation is CSARPPRRQGVTGTE. The CDR3 in its entirety is CSARPPRRQGVTGTEAFF.

Note on this clone: The CDR3 is cut off 3 residues early in the read; its end comes from the germline J gene. This sequence joins TRBV19 and TRBJ2-4; 7 positions agree with TRBD1. The CDR3 is made up of 17 amino acids. The trim removed 5 bases at V and 0 bases at J, leaving 10 bases unmatched. Germline assignment: CDR1 LNHDA and CDR2 SQIVND (reference sequence). CDR3 sequence: CASSAPGQNLAKNIQYF. Incomplete CDR3 DNA: TGTGCCAGTAGTGCGCCGGGACAGAATTTAGCCAAAAACATT.

Remarks on this clone: The read finishes 3 residues shy of the CDR3 end, and the germline J gene is used to complete it. The V gene is TRBV5-4, the J gene TRBJ1-6, with no clear D. The V gene lost 5 bases and the J gene lost 6 bases, with 12 bases spanning the gap. The CDR3 loop spans 14 amino acids. CDR1 and CDR2 from the germline V gene are SGHNT and YYREEE (reference sequence). The CDR3 bases that were read are TGTGCCAGCAGGCTCCAGGAATTTAATTCACCC. This sequence encodes CASRLQEFNSP. The entire CDR3 reads CASRLQEFNSPLHF.

CDR3 DNA, as far as it was read: TGCAGTGCTCCCACAGGGGATAGTGGC. Protein: CSAPTGDSG. Given in full, the CDR3 is CSAPTGDSGYTF. The gene calls are TRBV20-1 and TRBJ1-2; 7 nucleotides agree with TRBD1. Read data end 3 residues before the CDR3 end; the end is taken from the germline J gene. CDR3 length equals 12 residues. Germline loops: CDR1 DFQATT, CDR2 SNEGSKA (reference sequence). V shed 5 bases, J shed 7 bases, and the junction held 7 bases outside the gene matches.

As for this clone: The CDR3 extends 3 residues past the end of the read, so its final part is completed from the germline J gene. The chain couples TRBV30 to TRBJ2-1, with 7 bases matching TRBD1. Germline V gene lookup returns CDR1 GTSNPN and CDR2 SVGIG (reference sequence). V lost 8 bases, J lost 8 bases, and 9 bases stayed unmatched. The CDR3 totals 12 residues. Incomplete CDR3 DNA: TGTGCCGGCAAAGACAGGGTCTATGAG. It encodes CAGKDRVYE. The full CDR3 protein is CAGKDRVYEQFF. Full variable domain (remainder filled in from reference TRBV30 and TRBJ2-1): SQTIHQWPATLVQPVGSPLSLECTVEGTSNPNLYWYRQAAGRGLQLLFYSVGIGQISSEVPQNLSASRPQDRQFILSSKKLLLSDSGFYLCAGKDRVYEQFFGPGTRLTVL.

Regarding this clone: The CDR3 extends 3 residues past the end of the read, so its final part is completed from the germline J gene. V usage is TRBV7-2 and J usage is TRBJ1-1; no clear D gene. Trimming shortened V by 5 bases and J by 1 base, and 8 bases separated the two germline ends. CDR1 SGHTA and CDR2 FQGNSA come from the germline V gene. There are 13 residues in the CDR3. The CDR3 sequence is CASSRERNTEAFF. Partial CDR3 DNA: TGTGCCAGCAGCCGAGAGCGGAACACTGAA.

Comments on this clone: At one boundary the junction diverges from the germline segment, which might be a read error. The read gets to within 3 residues of the CDR3 end, and the germline J gene fills in the rest. The identical CDR3 is also encoded by other nucleotide sequences in the sample. The gene calls are TRBV7-7 and TRBJ1-3; D unclear. This CDR3 has 15 amino acids. Germline lookup yields CDR1 SSHAT and CDR2 FNYEAQ (reference sequence). The CDR3 spells CASSLNSGPGNTIYF. The sequenced part of the CDR3 DNA is TGTGCCAGCAGCTTAAACTCTGGGCCTGGAAACACA.

Concerning this clone itself: The read ends 3 residues early relative to the CDR3; the germline J gene fills the gap. V gene TRBV6-2 or TRBV6-3 combines with J gene TRBJ1-6; D ambiguous. Germline CDR1 and CDR2: MNHEY and SVGEGT. V was pared by 6 bases and J by 8 bases, with 11 bases between. The CDR3 sequence is 13 residues long. CDR3 DNA (partial): TGTGCCAGCAGACGCGCGAGGGATTCACCC. Its translation: CASRRARDSP. The CDR3 in its entirety is CASRRARDSPLHF.

Note on this clone: The CDR3 goes on 3 residues after the read ends, and that part is filled in from the germline J gene. The V and J genes are TRBV30 and TRBJ2-3, with a tentative D call TRBD1 (5 bases). The length of the CDR3 is 14 residues. Germline CDR1 and CDR2: GTSNPN and SVGIG (reference sequence). The chain's CDR3 is CAWSVAGSYQPQYF. The sequenced part of the CDR3 DNA is TGTGCCTGGAGTGTGGCAGGGTCTTATCAGCCG.

The CDR3 region is CASSQTGTSDEKLFF. The covered CDR3 bases are TGTGCCAGCAGCCAAACGGGGACATCAGATGAAAAA. The V call is TRBV7-2, the J call TRBJ1-4; maybe TRBD1 (6 bases). The read is 3 residues too short to cover the CDR3 end, so that end is filled in from the germline J gene. The CDR3 sequence is 15 residues long. The ends were cut back, 5 bases at V and 6 bases at J, with 16 bases in the middle. Germline CDR1 reads SGHTA; CDR2 reads FQGNSA.

Points on this clone: The read comes to an end 3 residues before the CDR3 does, leaving the germline J gene to fill in the end. The gene calls are TRBV7-9 and TRBJ2-2; TRBD1 matches 9 bases. Germline values: CDR1 SEHNR, CDR2 FQNEAQ (reference sequence). CDR3 length equals 15 residues. V lost 6 bases, J lost 5 bases, and 7 bases stayed unmatched. The CDR3 sequence: CASRRTGAWTGELFF. Incomplete CDR3 DNA: TGTGCCAGCAGGCGGACAGGGGCTTGGACCGGGGAG.